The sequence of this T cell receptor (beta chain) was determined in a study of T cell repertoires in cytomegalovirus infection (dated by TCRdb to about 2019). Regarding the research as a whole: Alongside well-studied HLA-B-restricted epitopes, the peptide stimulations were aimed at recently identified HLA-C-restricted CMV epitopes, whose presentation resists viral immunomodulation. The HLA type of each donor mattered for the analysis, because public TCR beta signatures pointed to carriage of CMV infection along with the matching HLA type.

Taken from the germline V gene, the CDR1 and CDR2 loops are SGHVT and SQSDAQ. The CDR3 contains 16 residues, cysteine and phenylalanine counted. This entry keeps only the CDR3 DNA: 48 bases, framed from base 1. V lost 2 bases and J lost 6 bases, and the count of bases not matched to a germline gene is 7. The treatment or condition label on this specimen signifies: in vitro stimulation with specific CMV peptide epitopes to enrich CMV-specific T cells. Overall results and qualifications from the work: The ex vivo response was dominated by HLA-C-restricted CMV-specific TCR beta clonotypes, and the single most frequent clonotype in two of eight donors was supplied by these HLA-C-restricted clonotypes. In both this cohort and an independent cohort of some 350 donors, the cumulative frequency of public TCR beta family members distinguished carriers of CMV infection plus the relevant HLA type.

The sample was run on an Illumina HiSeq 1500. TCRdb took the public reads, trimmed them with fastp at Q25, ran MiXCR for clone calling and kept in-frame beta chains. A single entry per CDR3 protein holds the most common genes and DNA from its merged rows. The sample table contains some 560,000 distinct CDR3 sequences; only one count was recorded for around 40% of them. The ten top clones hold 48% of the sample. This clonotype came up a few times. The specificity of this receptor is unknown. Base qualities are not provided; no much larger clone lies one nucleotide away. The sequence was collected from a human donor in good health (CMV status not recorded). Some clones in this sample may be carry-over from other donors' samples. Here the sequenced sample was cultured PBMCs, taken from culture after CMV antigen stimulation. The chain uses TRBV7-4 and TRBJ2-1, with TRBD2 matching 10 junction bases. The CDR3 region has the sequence CASSLSPSGGANEQFF. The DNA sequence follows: TGTGCCAGCAGCTTAAGTCCAAGCGGGGGGGCCAATGAGCAGTTCTTC.